Below are 17 T cell receptor beta chains sequenced from a single sample in a study of shared clonotypes between healthy human individuals. Produced via immunoSEQ multiplex PCR; TCRdb's table is partial and in-frame only. This table holds roughly 2 million clones, around 95% found once. Sequencing was done on a sample of naive CD4+ T cells sorted from blood. Stated subset: CD45RA+ positively selected. These receptors originate from a man between 18 and 35 years old in good health.

The table lists this clone with a count of one. This chain joins TRBV2 and TRBJ1-2, with D possibly matching TRBD1 (5 bases). The germline CDR1 and CDR2 sequences are SNHLY and FYNNEI. This CDR3 region has 13 residues. The germline V and J ends were trimmed by 5 bases and 7 bases, with 14 bases remaining between them. In DNA, the CDR3 is TGTGCCAGCAGTCAGGGTGGGTTGAGTGGCTACACCTTC. Amino acids: CASSQGGLSGYTF.

The count of this clone is one. V is TRBV6-5 and J is TRBJ2-7; D is undetermined. The CDR3 is made up of 14 amino acids. V shed 6 bases and J shed 5 bases, with 17 bases lying between them. Germline values: CDR1 MNHEY, CDR2 SVGAGI. CDR3: CASRSLSPANEQYF. The CDR3, as DNA: TGTGCCAGCAGGAGCTTGAGCCCCGCGAACGAGCAGTACTTC.

The V and J genes are TRBV7-2 and TRBJ2-7; D possibly corresponds to TRBD1 (6 bases). Trimming removed 5 bases at V and 5 bases at J, with 19 bases between. Per germline, CDR1 SGHTA and CDR2 FQGNSA. The CDR3 totals 15 residues. CDR3 bases: TGTGCCAGCAGCAGTAGGGGGTTCGAACGGGACGAGCAGTACTTC. The encoded protein is CASSSRGFERDEQYF.

Regarding this clone: A junction end diverges from the germline sequence, so it may reflect a read error. The J gene is TRBJ1-5, the V gene TRBV6-1, with 9 bases aligning to TRBD1. The germline CDR1 and CDR2 sequences are MNHNS and SASEGT. The CDR3 is 15 residues long. CDR3 loop: CASTIVQGALQPQHF. In DNA form, the CDR3 reads TGTGCAAGCACCATTGTACAGGGGGCTTTGCAGCCCCAGCATTTT.

This chain uses TRBV6-5 with TRBJ1-6; TRBD1 agrees at 9 bases. The CDR3 sequence is 15 residues long. V shed 5 bases and J 7 bases; nucleotides not matched to a gene: 6. Germline V gene data show CDR1 as MNHEY and CDR2 as SVGAGI. CDR3 loop: CASSPGTGNNSPLHF. CDR3 DNA sequence: TGTGCCAGCAGTCCCGGGACAGGGAACAATTCACCCCTCCACTTT.

The chain links TRBV29-1 to TRBJ1-1; D perhaps matches TRBD1 (6 bases). V lost 1 base, J lost 1 base, and 16 bases lay in between. CDR1 and CDR2 from the germline V gene are SQVTM and ANQGSEA. The CDR3 extends over 16 amino acids. The CDR3 spells CSVEAREGGPNTEAFF. The CDR3 bases are TGCAGCGTTGAAGCGCGGGAGGGGGGCCCGAACACTGAAGCTTTCTTT.

This clone was counted a single time. The CDR3 is CASRGPGAAMSYGYTF. The CDR3 DNA reads TGTGCCAGCAGGGGCCCCGGGGCAGCGATGAGCTATGGCTACACCTTC. V usage is TRBV7-9 and J usage is TRBJ1-2, with a weak D call TRBD1 (5 bases). V lost 6 bases, J lost 4 bases, and 21 bases lay in between. The CDR3 consists of 16 residues. Germline V gene lookup returns CDR1 SEHNR and CDR2 FQNEAQ (reference sequence).

This chain uses TRBV19 with TRBJ1-5; TRBD1 matches 8 bases. The CDR3 consists of 15 residues. Per the germline V gene, CDR1 is LNHDA and CDR2 is SQIVND (reference sequence). Trimming removed 3 bases from V and 3 bases from J; junction bases left unmatched: 4. The CDR3: CASSITTGANQPQHF. As DNA, the CDR3 is TGTGCCAGTAGTATCACGACAGGGGCCAATCAGCCCCAGCATTTT.

The chain couples TRBV7-6 to TRBJ1-3, with D maybe TRBD1 (6 bases). V shed 1 base and J shed 4 bases, with 14 bases lying between them. CDR1 SGHVS and CDR2 FNYEAQ come from the germline V gene. The CDR3 is made up of 16 amino acids. In DNA, the CDR3 is TGTGCCAGCAGCTTAGAGATTAAGGGGACAGGAAACACCATATATTTT. It specifies CASSLEIKGTGNTIYF.

This chain connects TRBV19 to TRBJ2-3; D tentatively fits TRBD1 or TRBD2 (5 bases each). This CDR3 spans 15 amino acids. Germline V lookup: CDR1 LNHDA, CDR2 SQIVND (reference sequence). V was shortened by 4 bases and J by 2 bases, with 13 bases between the two germline ends. The CDR3 region is CASSSRGPATDTQYF. The CDR3 DNA reads TGTGCCAGTAGTAGTCGGGGCCCTGCCACAGATACGCAGTATTTT.

This clone was observed once. Other nucleotide sequences from this sample produce the same CDR3. The J gene is TRBJ2-6, the V gene TRBV5-4; TRBD2 is a possible D gene (6 bases). The germline V and J ends were trimmed by 4 bases and 1 base, with 6 bases remaining between them. CDR3 size: 14 residues. Germline V gene sequence: CDR1 SGHNT, CDR2 YYREEE (reference sequence). The CDR3 spells CASSGGSGANVLTF. DNA of the CDR3: TGTGCCAGCAGCGGGGGGTCTGGGGCCAACGTCCTGACTTTC.

This chain uses TRBV4-3 with TRBJ1-1; no firm D call. The germline V and J ends were trimmed by 0 bases and 0 bases, with 8 bases remaining between them. This CDR3 region has 15 residues. The germline V gene has CDR1 LGHNA and CDR2 YSLEER. The chain's CDR3 is CASSQELLMNTEAFF. The CDR3 DNA follows: TGCGCCAGCAGCCAAGAATTACTGATGAACACTGAAGCTTTCTTT.

This sequence joins TRBV19 and TRBJ1-4; D is unresolved. Trimming stripped 5 bases from V and 4 bases from J, with 8 bases between. Per germline, CDR1 LNHDA and CDR2 SQIVND (reference sequence). The length of the CDR3 is 13 residues. The CDR3 DNA reads as TGTGCCAGTAGTGTTTTACATAATGAAAAACTGTTTTTT. Residues: CASSVLHNEKLFF.

The rearrangement uses TRBV30 and TRBJ2-2; D gene ambiguous. CDR1 and CDR2 (germline): GTSNPN, SVGIG (reference sequence). Trimming removed 3 bases from V and 8 bases from J, with 7 bases in between. The CDR3 consists of 11 residues. The CDR3 sequence: CAWSPRGELFF. The CDR3 DNA reads TGTGCCTGGAGCCCGCGGGGGGAGCTGTTTTTT.

This chain links TRBV2 with TRBJ1-1, with a possible D match to TRBD1 (5 bases). CDR1 and CDR2 from the germline V gene are SNHLY and FYNNEI. The CDR3 runs to 14 residues. The V gene lost 5 bases and the J gene lost 0 bases, with 10 bases spanning the gap. Here the CDR3 reads CASSMGRLNTEAFF. The CDR3 nucleotides read TGTGCCAGCAGTATGGGACGGTTGAACACTGAAGCTTTCTTT. Full variable domain (outside the CDR3, taken from reference TRBV2 and TRBJ1-1): EPEVTQTPSHQVTQMGQEVILRCVPISNHLYFYWYRQILGQKVEFLVSFYNNEISEKSEIFDDQFSVERPDGSNFTLKIRSTKLEDSAMYFCASSMGRLNTEAFFGQGTRLTVV.

The chain links TRBV18 to TRBJ2-5; D is perhaps TRBD2 (6 bases). CDR1 and CDR2 from the germline V gene are KGHSH and LQKENI. The V end was cut by 5 bases, the J end by 3 bases, with 7 bases between. This CDR3 spans 12 amino acids. In DNA form, the CDR3 reads TGTGCCAGCTCAATAGCGGAAGAGACCCAGTACTTC. Amino acid sequence: CASSIAEETQYF.

V usage is TRBV5-1 and J usage is TRBJ1-4, with 7 bases that match TRBD1. V shed 0 bases and J 3 bases; nucleotides not matched to a gene: 5. CDR1 and CDR2 (germline): SGHRS, YFSETQ. CDR3 length: 16 amino acids. The CDR3: CASSLEGAQANEKLFF. The DNA for the CDR3 is TGCGCCAGCAGCTTGGAGGGGGCGCAGGCTAATGAAAAACTGTTTTTT.